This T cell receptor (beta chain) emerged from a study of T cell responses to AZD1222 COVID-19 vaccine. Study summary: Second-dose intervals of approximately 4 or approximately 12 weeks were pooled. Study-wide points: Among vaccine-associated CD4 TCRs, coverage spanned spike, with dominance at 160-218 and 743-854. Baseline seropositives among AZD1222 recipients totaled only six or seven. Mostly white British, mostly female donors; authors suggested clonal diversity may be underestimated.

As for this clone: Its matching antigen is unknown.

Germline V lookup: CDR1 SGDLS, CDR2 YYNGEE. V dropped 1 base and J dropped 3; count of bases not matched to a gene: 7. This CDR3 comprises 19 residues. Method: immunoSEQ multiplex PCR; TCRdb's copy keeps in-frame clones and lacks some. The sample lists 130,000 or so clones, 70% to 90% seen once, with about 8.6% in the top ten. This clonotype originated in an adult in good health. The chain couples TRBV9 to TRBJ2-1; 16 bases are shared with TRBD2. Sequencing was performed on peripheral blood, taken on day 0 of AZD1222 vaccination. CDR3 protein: CASSVSGTSGGAVYNEQFF. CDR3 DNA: TGTGCCAGCAGCGTATCCGGGACTAGCGGGGGGGCCGTCTACAATGAGCAGTTCTTC.